These 10 T cell receptor beta chains originate from one sample sequenced in a study of cytomegalovirus exposure and HLA in healthy donors. Both 60 Vbeta primers and 13 Jbeta primers went into the PCR. The assay was immunoSEQ multiplex PCR, and TCRdb's table has in-frame clones only and misses some. The repertoire holds fewer than 200,000 clones, with roughly two thirds as singletons. Sample: PBMCs. These receptor sequences come from a woman younger than 45 in good health and CMV-seronegative.

This sequence joins TRBV4-3 and TRBJ1-1; D remains ambiguous. CDR1 and CDR2 from the germline V gene are LGHNA and YSLEER. The V and J ends lost 1 base and 0 bases respectively, with 12 bases between them. The CDR3 has 16 residues. In nucleotides, the CDR3 is TGCGCCAGCAGCCAAGCATCCGAGACACTGAACACTGAAGCTTTCTTT. It is translated as CASSQASETLNTEAFF.

J is TRBJ2-2 and V is TRBV29-1; TRBD1 matches at 7 bases. Germline CDR1 is SQVTM and CDR2 is ANQGSEA. V shed 7 bases and J 0 bases; nucleotides not matched to a gene: 2. The CDR3 covers 13 residues. CDR3 in amino acids: CSGGQPNTGELFF. In DNA, the CDR3 is TGCAGCGGGGGACAGCCGAACACCGGGGAGCTGTTTTTT.

V usage is TRBV28 and J usage is TRBJ2-7; TRBD1 matches 9 bases. The germline V gene has CDR1 MDHEN and CDR2 SYDVKM. V dropped 4 bases and J dropped 5; count of bases not matched to a gene: 9. The CDR3 extends over 15 amino acids. The CDR3 sequence is CASSSTRQGDHEQYF. The CDR3 DNA sequence: TGTGCCAGCAGTTCCACGCGACAGGGGGACCACGAGCAGTACTTC.

In its sample, this clone was seen once. This chain uses TRBV19 with TRBJ1-1; D uncertain. The CDR3 sequence is 13 residues long. Germline loops: CDR1 LNHDA, CDR2 SQIVND (reference sequence). V shed 6 bases and J shed 6 bases, with 14 bases lying between them. CDR3 residues: CASRGSQPAEAFF. For the CDR3, the DNA is TGTGCCAGTAGGGGCAGCCAACCCGCTGAAGCTTTCTTT.

This chain uses TRBV29-1 with TRBJ1-1, with D tentatively TRBD1 (5 bases). The CDR3 runs 14 residues. Germline values: CDR1 SQVTM, CDR2 ANQGSEA. The germline V and J ends were trimmed by 5 bases and 4 bases, with 17 bases remaining between them. The CDR3 region has the DNA TGCAGCGTTTCGCCCCCAGGGTTCGCCACTGAAGCTTTCTTT. It codes for CSVSPPGFATEAFF.

This clone was seen a handful of times. The chain uses TRBV6-1 and TRBJ1-2; 9 bases align to TRBD1. Germline V gene lookup returns CDR1 MNHNS and CDR2 SASEGT. The CDR3 spans 17 residues. V gave up 2 bases and J gave up 8 bases; unmatched junction bases: 15. In nucleotides, the CDR3 is TGTGCCAGCAGTGAAAGGGGAGGACAGGGGCAGGTTTCGGGCTACACCTTC. Translating it yields CASSERGGQGQVSGYTF.

The V and J genes are TRBV19 and TRBJ1-1; no clear D gene. Germline assignment: CDR1 LNHDA and CDR2 SQIVND (reference sequence). This CDR3 contains 13 residues. Between the trimmed V and J ends, which lost 8 bases and 3 bases, there was a span of 13 bases. This CDR3 reads CASAYSGYTEAFF. CDR3 DNA sequence: TGTGCCAGTGCCTACAGTGGATACACTGAAGCTTTCTTT.

The chain carries TRBV7-2 and TRBJ1-6; a possible D gene is TRBD1 (6 bases). V was shortened by 5 bases and J by 9 bases, with 17 bases between the two germline ends. The CDR3 runs 15 residues. Germline CDR1 reads SGHTA; CDR2 reads FQGNSA. CDR3 amino acids: CASSQFRQDGSPLHF. DNA of the CDR3: TGTGCCAGCAGCCAATTCCGACAGGACGGTTCACCCCTCCACTTT.

The chain carries TRBV28 and TRBJ2-7; 8 bases match TRBD1. Trimming took 4 bases from V and 4 from J; bases not matched to a gene: 15. The CDR3 has 17 amino acids. Germline V CDR1 and CDR2: MDHEN, SYDVKM. The CDR3 DNA reads as TGTGCCAGCAGTTCCATCATCGATGACAGGGGAATATACGAGCAGTACTTC. Protein: CASSSIIDDRGIYEQYF.

V gene TRBV7-7 combines with J gene TRBJ1-5; D gene uncertain. V gave up 2 bases and J gave up 3 bases, with 5 bases separating them. CDR1 SSHAT and CDR2 FNYEAQ come from the germline V gene (reference sequence). The length of the CDR3 is 13 residues. The chain's CDR3 is CASSLYYNQPQHF. The CDR3 coding sequence is TGTGCCAGCAGCTTATATTACAATCAGCCCCAGCATTTT.